The rows below give T cell receptor beta chains drawn from one sample of a study of lymphopenia after photon versus proton radiotherapy. The method was immunoSEQ multiplex PCR; TCRdb's version includes in-frame clones alone and lacks a portion of them. Of 25,000 to 30,000 clones in the sample, over 75% were seen once. The sequencing used peripheral blood, collected from a patient treated with photon-based radiotherapy. The receptor set was obtained from a man aged 45-60 years with gastric cancer. Both conserved end residues are part of each CDR3.

CDR3 protein: CATSRDRAGANVLTF
V gene: TRBV15
CDR3 length: 15

CDR3 protein: CASNPRGGGANVLTF
V gene: TRBV19
CDR3 length: 15

CDR3 protein: CASSDARGGVNEQFF
V gene: TRBV9
CDR3 length: 15

CDR3 protein: CASSLEVGEAFF
V gene: TRBV5-1
CDR3 length: 12

CDR3 protein: CASPPRPQTSGGASGANVLTF
V gene: TRBV27
CDR3 length: 21

CDR3 protein: CASSSGVPAFSSPLHF
V gene: TRBV5-5
CDR3 length: 16

CDR3 protein: CATPPGQGASSNYGYTF
V gene: TRBV7-2
CDR3 length: 17

CDR3 protein: CASSSRSGAGEAFF
V gene: TRBV7-3
CDR3 length: 14

CDR3 protein: CASSDRDRDGGYTF
V gene: TRBV2
CDR3 length: 14

CDR3 protein: CASRTTGNTDTQYF
V gene: TRBV6-5
CDR3 length: 14

CDR3 protein: CASSFWVEVLRDTQYF
V gene: TRBV5-6
CDR3 length: 16

CDR3 protein: CASSYTYGHEQYF
V gene: TRBV6-5
CDR3 length: 13

CDR3 protein: CASSESGLAGRRVQFF
V gene: TRBV10-1
CDR3 length: 16

CDR3 protein: CASSIQGWGNQPQHF
V gene: TRBV19
CDR3 length: 15

CDR3 protein: CASSLGFRDPEFDEQYF
V gene: TRBV13
CDR3 length: 17

CDR3 protein: CAWSVFYYEQYF
V gene: TRBV30
CDR3 length: 12

CDR3 protein: CASSQAPTGGIHEQYF
V gene: TRBV14
CDR3 length: 16

CDR3 protein: CASRRDKFTEAFF
V gene: TRBV10-3
CDR3 length: 13

CDR3 protein: CASTLAPNTGELFF
V gene: TRBV19
CDR3 length: 14

CDR3 protein: CASSRTGGTEAFF
V gene: TRBV7-9
CDR3 length: 13

CDR3 protein: CASSSRSGGLSTDTQYF
V gene: TRBV7-2
CDR3 length: 17

CDR3 protein: CASSLVLSGSRFF
V gene: TRBV5-1
CDR3 length: 13

CDR3 protein: CASSSPTAYVNKQFF
V gene: TRBV7-9
CDR3 length: 15

CDR3 protein: CAWRGGAMYF
V gene: TRBV30
CDR3 length: 10